This T cell receptor (beta chain) was captured in a study of cytomegalovirus exposure and HLA in healthy donors. Study-level background: The same platform used for the roughly 600 first-cohort repertoires was also used for the 95 to 150 validation repertoires, as a later analysis reported.

Among the 100 to 150 subjects of the validation cohort, separate from the approximately 660-subject first cohort, were the donors. This table comes from immunoSEQ multiplex PCR, and its TCRdb copy is limited to in-frame clones, with some not included. The table includes over 200,000 clones, about 91% detected once. On this clone itself: Its antigen remains unknown.

Study observations and caveats: Altogether, around 160 TCR beta chains were recorded as cytomegalovirus-associated.

Looked up from germline, CDR1 is LGHNA and CDR2 is YSLEER. The CDR3 totals 16 residues. The V gene end was trimmed by 3 bases and the J gene end by 4 bases; junction bases not matched to a gene: 5. The chain employs TRBV4-3 and TRBJ2-6; TRBD1 aligns across 8 bases. This sequence originates from a young woman in good health and CMV-seronegative. Sequenced material: PBMCs. CDR3 protein: CASSQGTGSGANVLTF. DNA of the CDR3: TGCGCCAGCAGCCAGGGGACAGGCTCCGGGGCCAACGTCCTGACTTTC.